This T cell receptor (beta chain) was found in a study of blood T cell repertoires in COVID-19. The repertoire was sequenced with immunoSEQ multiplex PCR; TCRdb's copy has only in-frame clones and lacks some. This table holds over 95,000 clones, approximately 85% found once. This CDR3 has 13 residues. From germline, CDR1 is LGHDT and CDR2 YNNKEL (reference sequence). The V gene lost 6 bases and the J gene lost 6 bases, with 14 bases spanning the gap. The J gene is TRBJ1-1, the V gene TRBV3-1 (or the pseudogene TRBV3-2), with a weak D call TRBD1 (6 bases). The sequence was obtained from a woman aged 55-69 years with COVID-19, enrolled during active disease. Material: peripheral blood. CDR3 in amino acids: CASSSQGLPEAFF. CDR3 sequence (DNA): TGTGCCAGCAGTTCACAGGGCCTTCCTGAAGCTTTCTTT.